This T cell receptor (beta chain) was found in a study of graft-versus-host responses after intestinal transplantation (dated by TCRdb to about 2021). Background for the entire study: The transplants that recipients got were multivisceral, liver-intestinal, or isolated intestinal. Every recipient was given anti-thymocyte globulin induction, then maintenance tacrolimus and steroids for roughly three years. After intestinal transplantation, graft-versus-host and host-versus-graft alloreactive T cell clones were followed in the graft, circulation and bone marrow using bulk TCR-beta CDR3 sequencing. To identify alloreactive clones, pre-transplant mixed lymphocyte reaction products were sequenced and then compared with unstimulated pre-transplant donor and recipient T cells. The cohort enrolled about two dozen intestinal transplant recipients including one retransplant, and a few patients lacking pretransplant specimens were excluded. A peak of at least 4% donor T cells among recipient peripheral blood mononuclear cells was the definition used for donor T cell macrochimerism. Rather than being sequenced by the commercial service, samples from three later patients were sequenced in-house on an Illumina MiSeq and processed with MiXCR. The paper's findings and limits, for the study overall: Peak levels of circulating GvH clones were associated with declines in HvG clones early after transplant. High GvH to HvG T cell clonal ratios were observed in the allografts of patients with donor T cell macrochimerism. GvH clones were detected in recipient bone marrow, and some appeared earlier in ileal mucosa or blood, consistent with an intestinal mucosal origin. Conclusions were limited by the relatively low number and heterogeneity of intestinal transplant patients.

Receptor libraries were prepared by the immunoSEQ multiplex PCR assay. For most patients, genomic DNA was isolated using the Qiagen DNeasy Blood and Tissue Kit and was shipped frozen to Adaptive Biotechnologies for TCR sequencing. High-throughput TCR-beta CDR3 sequencing of genomic DNA from most patients was performed by Adaptive Biotechnologies. As for how the authors treated the data: Adaptive's ImmunoSEQ software was the source of the TCR sequencing data for 15 to 20 patients, while a few other patients were processed with MiXCR and VDJtools. To correct CD4 versus CD8 sorting errors, sequences present in both subsets at a frequency ratio below 5:1 were removed. CDR3 nucleotide sequences shared between donor and recipient were removed because their origin could not be assigned. To be classed as alloreactive, a clone needed at least 2-fold expansion over unstimulated cells and a minimum CFSE-low frequency of 0.002% (template counts) or 0.001% (read counts). A clone was considered mappable if detected in the sequenced pre-transplant spleen, lymph node, or MLR CFSE-low populations of the donor or recipient. The cumulative frequency of alloreactive clones was calculated as a percentage of all sequences, weighted by copy number. TCRdb provides this immuneACCESS table in a form limited to in-frame rearrangements. Some clones are lacking; in checked studies, under half of them reflect an unresolved V gene, and why the rest are absent is not known. The DNA gave D and trimming, while V, J and clone size come from that table. This sample lists fewer than 85,000 clones; under 90% were detected once. 0.35% to 0.45% of the sample is taken by the ten largest.

Of note for this clone: Its recognized antigen is unknown. The input lacks base qualities; no much larger clone sits a single base away. This specimen includes other DNA sequences encoding the same CDR3.

The CDR3, cysteine through phenylalanine, is 14 amino acids long. Just the 42-base CDR3 DNA is kept, in frame starting at base 1. Based on the germline V gene, the CDR1 and CDR2 sequences are MDHEN and SYDVKM. The V end loses 6 bases and the J end loses 6 bases, and a stretch of 12 bases separates them. The time point label, as the study defines it: cells obtained before transplantation from donor or recipient. CD3+CD4+ and CD3+CD8+ populations were FACS-sorted from unstimulated pre-transplant donor and recipient cells taken from spleen or lymph nodes. This sequence was found in a human donor who was the organ donor for an intestinal transplant. Recombination connected TRBV28 to TRBJ1-6; the D segment could be TRBD1, given 6 matching bases. The input for sequencing was unstimulated CD4+ T cells sorted from spleen or lymph node cells, taken before transplant. The sequenced DNA is TGTGCCAGCAGGCCGGGACAACTTAATTCACCCCTCCACTTT. It specifies CASRPGQLNSPLHF.